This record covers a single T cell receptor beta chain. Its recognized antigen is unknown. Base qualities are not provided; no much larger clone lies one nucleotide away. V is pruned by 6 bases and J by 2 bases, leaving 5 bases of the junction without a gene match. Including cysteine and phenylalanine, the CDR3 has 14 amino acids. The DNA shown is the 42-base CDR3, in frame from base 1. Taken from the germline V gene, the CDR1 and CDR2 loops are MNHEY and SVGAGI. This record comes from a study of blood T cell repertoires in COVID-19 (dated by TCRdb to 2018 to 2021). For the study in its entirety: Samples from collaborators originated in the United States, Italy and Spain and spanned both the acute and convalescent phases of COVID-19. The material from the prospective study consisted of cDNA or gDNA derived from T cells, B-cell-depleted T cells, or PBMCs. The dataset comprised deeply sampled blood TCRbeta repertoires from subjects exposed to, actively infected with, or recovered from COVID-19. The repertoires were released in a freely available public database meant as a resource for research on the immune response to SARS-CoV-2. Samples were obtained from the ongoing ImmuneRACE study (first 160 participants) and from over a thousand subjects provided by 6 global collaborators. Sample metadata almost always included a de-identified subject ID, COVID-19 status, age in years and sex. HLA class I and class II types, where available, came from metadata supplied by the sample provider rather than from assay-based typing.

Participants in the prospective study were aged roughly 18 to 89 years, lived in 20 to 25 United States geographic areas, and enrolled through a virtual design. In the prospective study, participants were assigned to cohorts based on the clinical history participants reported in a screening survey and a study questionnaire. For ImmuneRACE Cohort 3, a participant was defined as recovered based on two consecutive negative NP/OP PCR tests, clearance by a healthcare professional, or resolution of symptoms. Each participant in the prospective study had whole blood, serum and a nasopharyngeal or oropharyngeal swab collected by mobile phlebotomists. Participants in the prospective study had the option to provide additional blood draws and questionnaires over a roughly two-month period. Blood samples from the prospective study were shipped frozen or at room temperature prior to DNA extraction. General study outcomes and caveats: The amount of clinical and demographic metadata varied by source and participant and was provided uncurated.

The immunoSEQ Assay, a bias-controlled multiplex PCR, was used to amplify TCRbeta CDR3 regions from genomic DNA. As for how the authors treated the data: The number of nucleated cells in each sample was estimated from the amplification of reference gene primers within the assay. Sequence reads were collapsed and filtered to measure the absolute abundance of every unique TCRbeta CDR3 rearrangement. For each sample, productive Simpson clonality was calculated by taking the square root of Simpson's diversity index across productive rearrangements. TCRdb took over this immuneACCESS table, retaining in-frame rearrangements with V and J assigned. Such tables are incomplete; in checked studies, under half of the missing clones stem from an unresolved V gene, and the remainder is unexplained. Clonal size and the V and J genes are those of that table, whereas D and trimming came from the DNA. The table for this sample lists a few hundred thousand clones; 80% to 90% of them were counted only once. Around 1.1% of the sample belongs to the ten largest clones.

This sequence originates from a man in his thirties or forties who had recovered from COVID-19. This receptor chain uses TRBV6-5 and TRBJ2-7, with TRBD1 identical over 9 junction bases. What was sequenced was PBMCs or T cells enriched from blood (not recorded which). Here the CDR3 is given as CASRGGTGPYEQYF. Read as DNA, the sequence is TGTGCCAGCAGGGGGGGGACAGGGCCCTACGAGCAGTACTTC.